This TCR beta chain originates from a study of OX40 agonist ivuxolimab in advanced cancers. V trimming: 6 bases; J trimming: 3 bases; junction bases outside the gene matches: 8. Looked up from germline, CDR1 is LNHDA and CDR2 is SQIVND (reference sequence). This CDR3 comprises 15 residues. The table came from immunoSEQ multiplex PCR; TCRdb's copy has only in-frame clones and leaves some out. The repertoire includes tens of thousands of clones, 80% to 95% of them detected once, and 0.5% to 0.55% sits in the top ten. The V and J genes are TRBV19 and TRBJ2-3; 8 bases line up with TRBD1. The clonotype comes from an adult with an advanced solid tumor such as melanoma, head and neck, liver or kidney cancer. Here the sequenced sample was CD4+ or CD8+ T cells sorted from blood, taken in a trial of the OX40 agonist ivuxolimab. CDR3 nucleotide sequence: TGTGCCAGTAGCCGACAGGGGAGTATTACAGATACGCAGTATTTT. As protein: CASSRQGSITDTQYF.